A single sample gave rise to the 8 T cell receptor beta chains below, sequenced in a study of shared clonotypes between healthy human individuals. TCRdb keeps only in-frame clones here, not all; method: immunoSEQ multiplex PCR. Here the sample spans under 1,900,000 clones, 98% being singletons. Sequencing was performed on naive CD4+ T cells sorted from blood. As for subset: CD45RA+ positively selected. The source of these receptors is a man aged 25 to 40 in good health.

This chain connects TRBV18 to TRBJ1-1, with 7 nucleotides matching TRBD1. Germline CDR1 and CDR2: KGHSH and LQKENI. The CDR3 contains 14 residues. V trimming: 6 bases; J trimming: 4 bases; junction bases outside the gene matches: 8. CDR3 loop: CASSYSGGPTEAFF. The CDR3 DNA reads TGTGCCAGCTCCTATTCAGGGGGACCCACTGAAGCTTTCTTT.

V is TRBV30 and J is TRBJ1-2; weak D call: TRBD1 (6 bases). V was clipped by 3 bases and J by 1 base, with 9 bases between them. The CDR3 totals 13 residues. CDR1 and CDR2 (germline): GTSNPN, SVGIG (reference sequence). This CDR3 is CAWSEDSNYGYTF. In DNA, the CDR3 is TGTGCCTGGAGCGAGGACAGTAACTATGGCTACACCTTC.

CDR3 protein: CASSLGDTGTDTQYF. The CDR3 DNA follows: TGTGCCAGCAGCTTAGGGGACACTGGCACAGATACGCAGTATTTT. The chain recombines TRBV7-9 with TRBJ2-3, with a possible D match to TRBD1 (6 bases). V was shortened by 1 base and J by 1 base, with 9 bases between the two germline ends. The CDR3 sequence is 15 residues long. Germline CDR1 reads SEHNR; CDR2 reads FQNEAQ (reference sequence).

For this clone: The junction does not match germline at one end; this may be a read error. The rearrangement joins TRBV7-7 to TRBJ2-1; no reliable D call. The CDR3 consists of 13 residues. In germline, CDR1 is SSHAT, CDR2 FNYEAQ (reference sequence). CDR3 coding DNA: TGTGCTAGCAGCTTCGTGATGGGAAATGAGCAGTTCTTC. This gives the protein CASSFVMGNEQFF.

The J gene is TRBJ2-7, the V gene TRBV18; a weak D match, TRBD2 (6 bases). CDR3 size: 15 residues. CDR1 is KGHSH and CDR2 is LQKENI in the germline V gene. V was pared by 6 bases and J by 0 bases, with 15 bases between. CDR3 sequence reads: CASSYGSSFSYEQYF. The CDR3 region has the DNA TGTGCCAGCTCTTACGGGAGTTCCTTCTCCTACGAGCAGTACTTC.

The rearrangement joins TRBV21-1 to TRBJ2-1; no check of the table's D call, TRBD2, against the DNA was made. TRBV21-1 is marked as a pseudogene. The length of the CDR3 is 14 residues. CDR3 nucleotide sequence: TGTGCCAGGTTTGGCGGGAGGCCCTACAATGAGCAGTTCTTC. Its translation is CARFGGRPYNEQFF.

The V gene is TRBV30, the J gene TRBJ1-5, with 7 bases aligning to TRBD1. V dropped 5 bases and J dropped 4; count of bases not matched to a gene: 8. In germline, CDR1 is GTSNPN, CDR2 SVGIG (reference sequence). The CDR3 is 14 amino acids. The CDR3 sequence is CAWGLGTENQPQHF. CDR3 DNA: TGTGCCTGGGGACTCGGGACAGAAAATCAGCCCCAGCATTTT.

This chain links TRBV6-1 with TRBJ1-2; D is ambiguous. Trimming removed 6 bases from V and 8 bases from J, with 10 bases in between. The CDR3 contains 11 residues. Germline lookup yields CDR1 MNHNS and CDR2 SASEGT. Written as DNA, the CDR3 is TGTGCCAGCAGCCTGACGGCAGGCTACACCTTC. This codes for CASSLTAGYTF.